The 16 T cell receptor beta chains below come from one sample, sequenced in a study of CD8+ T cells in alopecia areata (dated by TCRdb to 2017 to 2018). The library was produced with the immunoSEQ multiplex PCR assay. RNA was extracted from all samples and reverse transcribed into cDNA as template for TCR sequencing. Entries here come from immuneACCESS through TCRdb and include only in-frame sequences with V and J called. Some clones fail to appear in such tables; in the studies checked, an unresolved V gene covers under half of the shortfall, and the cause of the remainder is unknown. This sample has 95,000 to 150,000 clones in its table, and about 50% of those were observed once. The biggest ten clones account for roughly 0.5% of the sample. The time point label corresponds to: more than three weeks on oral tofacitinib. This specimen's treatment or condition label, interpreted: oral pan-JAK inhibitor, 5-10 mg twice daily.

This specimen was CD4+ T cells sorted from blood, taken at week 4, from a patient treated with tofacitinib. The receptors here all came from a human donor with alopecia areata.

The chain couples TRBV6-5 to TRBJ2-5, with D uncertain. V lost 6 bases to trimming and J lost 2 bases, with 13 bases between them. Germline CDR1 is MNHEY and CDR2 is SVGAGI. The CDR3 has 14 residues. The CDR3 reads CASRRIGTQETQYF. CDR3 bases: TGTGCCAGCAGGAGGATTGGCACTCAAGAGACCCAGTACTTC.

The DNA for the CDR3 is TGCGCCAGCAGCCAAACGACAGGGGTAGGAGGCAATCAGCCCCAGCATTTT. It specifies CASSQTTGVGGNQPQHF. V gene TRBV4-1 combines with J gene TRBJ1-5, with 8 bases matching TRBD1. This CDR3 has 17 amino acids. V trimming: 2 bases; J trimming: 2 bases; junction bases outside the gene matches: 8. Looked up from germline, CDR1 is MGHRA and CDR2 is YSYEKL.

The rearrangement joins TRBV18 to TRBJ2-5; 10 nucleotides line up with TRBD2. The CDR3 loop spans 16 amino acids. The V and J ends lost 2 bases and 3 bases, in that order; junction bases with no gene match: 6. The germline CDR1 and CDR2 sequences are KGHSH and LQKENI. CDR3 sequence (DNA): TGTGCCAGCTCACCAAGCGAAACTAGCGGGAAAGAGACCCAGTACTTC. It encodes CASSPSETSGKETQYF.

This sequence joins TRBV11-1 and TRBJ2-2, with 10 bases matching TRBD1. From germline, CDR1 is SGHAT and CDR2 FQDESV (reference sequence). There are 15 residues in the CDR3. The V and J ends lost 5 bases and 5 bases, in that order; junction bases with no gene match: 5. The CDR3 DNA reads TGTGCCAGCAGCCCCCGACAGGGGGCAACCGGGGAGCTGTTTTTT. Protein: CASSPRQGATGELFF.

Only a few counts were recorded for this clone. The genes are TRBV5-6 and TRBJ1-1; D not certain. CDR1 SGHDT and CDR2 YYEEEE come from the germline V gene. The CDR3 consists of 11 residues. V lost 2 bases and J lost 6, with 5 bases in between. The CDR3 nucleotides read TGTGCCAGCAGCTTTCAGGCTGAAGCTTTCTTT. It encodes CASSFQAEAFF.

The chain employs TRBV15 and TRBJ2-1; TRBD1 agrees at 7 bases. Trimming took 0 bases from V and 14 from J; bases not matched to a gene: 10. Germline V CDR1 and CDR2: LNHNV, YYDKDF (reference sequence). This CDR3 is 14 amino acids long. DNA for the CDR3: TGTGCCACCAGCAGAGAACCCCTCGGGACAGCTAAGTTCTTC. Translating it yields CATSREPLGTAKFF.

This clone has just a few counts. CDR3 in amino acids: CASIPGQASTDTQYF. The CDR3 region has the DNA TGTGCCAGTATTCCCGGACAGGCTAGCACAGATACGCAGTATTTT. J is TRBJ2-3 and V is TRBV19, with 7 bases that match TRBD1. With V trimmed by 7 bases and J by 0 bases, 7 bases remained unmatched. The CDR3 has 15 amino acids. The germline CDR1 and CDR2 sequences are LNHDA and SQIVND (reference sequence).

This clone was counted between two and nine times. The chain links TRBV9 to TRBJ2-5; no firm D call. This CDR3 has 14 residues. V dropped 4 bases and J dropped 5 bases, with 15 bases sitting between them. Germline V gives CDR1 SGDLS, CDR2 YYNGEE. CDR3 sequence (DNA): TGTGCCAGCAGCCGCGTGGGAACTCGGGAGACCCAGTACTTC. Its protein product is CASSRVGTRETQYF.

This clone was counted a single time. This CDR3 is CASSLSRMDTQYF. CDR3 DNA sequence: TGCGCCAGCAGCTTGAGTCGTATGGATACGCAGTATTTT. This chain joins TRBV5-1 and TRBJ2-3; D is ambiguous. The CDR3 is made up of 13 amino acids. V shed 1 base and J shed 6 bases, with 9 bases lying between them. Per germline, CDR1 SGHRS and CDR2 YFSETQ.

The chain links TRBV5-1 to TRBJ1-4; D is perhaps TRBD1 (6 bases). The V and J ends lost 4 bases and 4 bases respectively, with 14 bases between them. The CDR3 length is 15 residues. Per germline, CDR1 SGHRS and CDR2 YFSETQ. The DNA for the CDR3 is TGCGCCAGCAGCAAGGACAGTTACGTTAATGAAAAACTGTTTTTT. The encoded protein is CASSKDSYVNEKLFF.

The chain employs TRBV5-1 and TRBJ2-1; D may match TRBD1 or TRBD2 (5 bases each). Germline V gene lookup returns CDR1 SGHRS and CDR2 YFSETQ. The CDR3 sequence is 15 residues long. Trimming left V 2 bases short and J 8 bases short, with 17 bases between. The CDR3 sequence: CASSFTRKGIDEQFF. The CDR3 DNA is TGCGCCAGCAGCTTTACTAGGAAGGGGATCGATGAGCAGTTCTTC.

V is TRBV29-1 and J is TRBJ2-1; D unclear. Germline V lookup: CDR1 SQVTM, CDR2 ANQGSEA. Between the trimmed V and J ends, which lost 6 bases and 4 bases, there was a span of 22 bases. This CDR3 region has 16 residues. CDR3 in amino acids: CSVHSNRAMNYNEQFF. The CDR3 DNA sequence: TGCAGCGTCCACTCCAACCGAGCCATGAATTACAATGAGCAGTTCTTC.

The V gene is TRBV4-2, the J gene TRBJ2-6, with D possibly matching TRBD1 (6 bases). Germline V lookup: CDR1 LGHNA, CDR2 YNFKEQ. The CDR3 is 17 amino acids. Trimming took 0 bases from V and 1 from J, leaving 10 bases between them. CDR3 in DNA: TGTGCCAGCAGCCAAGAAATCACAGGGTCTGGGGCCAACGTCCTGACTTTC. Protein sequence: CASSQEITGSGANVLTF.

In its sample, this clone was seen a few times. The chain uses TRBV5-1 and TRBJ1-1, with 8 bases identical to TRBD1. Germline V lookup: CDR1 SGHRS, CDR2 YFSETQ. J lost 6 bases, V lost 4 bases, and 11 bases had no gene match. The CDR3 runs 15 residues. CDR3 nucleotide sequence: TGCGCCAGCAGCCCCTCCTCAGGGGGCTCGTCTGAAGCTTTCTTT. Amino acid sequence: CASSPSSGGSSEAFF. The whole variable domain, filled in from reference TRBV5-1 and TRBJ1-1, reads KAGVTQTPRYLIKTRGQQVTLSCSPISGHRSVSWYQQTPGQGLQFLFEYFSETQRNKGNFPGRFSGRQFSNSRSEMNVSTLELGDSALYLCASSPSSGGSSEAFFGQGTRLTVV.

The chain has TRBV18 and TRBJ2-2; D may be TRBD1 or TRBD2 (5 bases each). The CDR3 runs 17 residues. CDR1 is KGHSH and CDR2 is LQKENI in the germline V gene. V was pared by 0 bases and J by 4 bases, with 15 bases between. CDR3 loop: CASSPPGRAVGTGELFF. CDR3 bases: TGTGCCAGCTCACCACCGGGACGCGCAGTGGGCACCGGGGAGCTGTTTTTT. The whole variable domain, filled in from reference TRBV18 and TRBJ2-2, reads NAGVMQNPRHLVRRRGQEARLRCSPMKGHSHVYWYRQLPEEGLKFMVYLQKENIIDESGMPKERFSAEFPKEGPSILRIQQVVRGDSAAYFCASSPPGRAVGTGELFFGEGSRLTVL.

A word on this clone: The sample holds other DNA sequences that translate to the same CDR3. The V call is TRBV29-1, the J call TRBJ1-1; D perhaps matches TRBD1 (5 bases). The CDR3 length is 13 residues. Per the germline V gene, CDR1 is SQVTM and CDR2 is ANQGSEA. Trimming left V 1 base short and J 1 base short, with 7 bases between. The CDR3 bases are TGCAGCGTTGAAGGGCAGGGGAACACTGAAGCTTTCTTT. This codes for CSVEGQGNTEAFF.